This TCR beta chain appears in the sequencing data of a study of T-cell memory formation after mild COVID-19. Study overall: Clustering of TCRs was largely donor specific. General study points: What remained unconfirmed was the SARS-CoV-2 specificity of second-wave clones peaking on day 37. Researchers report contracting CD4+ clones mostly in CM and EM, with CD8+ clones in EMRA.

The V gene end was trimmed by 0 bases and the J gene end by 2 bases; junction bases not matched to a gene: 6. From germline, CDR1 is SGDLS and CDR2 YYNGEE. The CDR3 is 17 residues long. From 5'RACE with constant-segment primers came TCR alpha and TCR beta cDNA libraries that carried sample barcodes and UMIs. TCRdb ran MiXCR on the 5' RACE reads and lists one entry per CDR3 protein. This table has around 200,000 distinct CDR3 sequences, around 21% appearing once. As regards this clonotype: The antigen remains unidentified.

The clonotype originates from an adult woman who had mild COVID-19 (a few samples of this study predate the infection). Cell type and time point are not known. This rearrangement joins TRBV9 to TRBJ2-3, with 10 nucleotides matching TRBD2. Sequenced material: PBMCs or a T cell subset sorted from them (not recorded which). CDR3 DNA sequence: TGTGCCAGCAGCGTAGGACTAGCGGGCGGTTCCACAGATACGCAGTATTTT. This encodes CASSVGLAGGSTDTQYF.